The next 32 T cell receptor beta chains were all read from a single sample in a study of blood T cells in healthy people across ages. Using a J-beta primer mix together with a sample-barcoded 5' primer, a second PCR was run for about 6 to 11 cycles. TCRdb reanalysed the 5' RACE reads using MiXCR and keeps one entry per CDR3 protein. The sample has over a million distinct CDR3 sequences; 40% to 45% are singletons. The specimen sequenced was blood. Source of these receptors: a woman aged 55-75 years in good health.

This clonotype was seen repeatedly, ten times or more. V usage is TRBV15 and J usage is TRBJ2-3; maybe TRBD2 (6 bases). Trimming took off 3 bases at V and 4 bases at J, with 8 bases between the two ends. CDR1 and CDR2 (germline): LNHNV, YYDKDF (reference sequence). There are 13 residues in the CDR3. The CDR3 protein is CATSSGRSDTQYF. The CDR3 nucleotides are TGTGCCACCAGCAGCGGGAGATCAGATACGCAGTATTTT.

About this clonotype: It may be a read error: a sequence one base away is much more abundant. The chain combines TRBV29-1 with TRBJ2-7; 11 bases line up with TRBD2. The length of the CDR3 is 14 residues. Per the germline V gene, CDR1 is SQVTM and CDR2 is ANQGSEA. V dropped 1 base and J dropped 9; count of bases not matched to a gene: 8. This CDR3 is CSVEVAGGLSGQYF. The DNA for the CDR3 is TGCAGCGTTGAAGTAGCGGGAGGGCTCAGCGGGCAGTACTTC.

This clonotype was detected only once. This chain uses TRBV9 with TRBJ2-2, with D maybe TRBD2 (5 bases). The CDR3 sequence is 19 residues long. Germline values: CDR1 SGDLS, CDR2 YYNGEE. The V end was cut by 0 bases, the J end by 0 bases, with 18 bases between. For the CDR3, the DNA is TGTGCCAGCAGCGTAGCTACCCAAGCGGAATCGGCGAACACCGGGGAGCTGTTTTTT. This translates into CASSVATQAESANTGELFF.

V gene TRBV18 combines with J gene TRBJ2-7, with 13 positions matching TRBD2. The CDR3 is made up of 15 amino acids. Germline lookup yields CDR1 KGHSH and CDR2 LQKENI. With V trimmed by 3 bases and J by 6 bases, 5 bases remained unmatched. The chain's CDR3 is CASSPRTSGSSEQYF. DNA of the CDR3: TGTGCCAGCTCACCGCGGACTAGCGGGAGCAGCGAGCAGTACTTC.

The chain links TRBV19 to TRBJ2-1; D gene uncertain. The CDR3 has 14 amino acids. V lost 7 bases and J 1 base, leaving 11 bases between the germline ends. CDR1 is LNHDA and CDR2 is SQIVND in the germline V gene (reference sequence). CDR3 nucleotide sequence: TGTGCCAGTAAACCCAGCAGTTCCTACAATGAGCAGTTCTTC. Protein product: CASKPSSSYNEQFF.

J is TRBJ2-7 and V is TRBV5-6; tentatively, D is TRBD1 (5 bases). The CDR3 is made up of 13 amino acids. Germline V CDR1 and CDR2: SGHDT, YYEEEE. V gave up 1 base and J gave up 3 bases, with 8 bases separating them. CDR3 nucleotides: TGTGCCAGCAGCTTGCAGGGTCGCTACGAGCAGTACTTC. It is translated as CASSLQGRYEQYF.

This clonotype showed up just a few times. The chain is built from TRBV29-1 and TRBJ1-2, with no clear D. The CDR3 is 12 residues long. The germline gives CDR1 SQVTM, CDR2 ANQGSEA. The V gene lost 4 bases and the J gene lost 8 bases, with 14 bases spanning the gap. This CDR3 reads CSVVLTSFGYTF. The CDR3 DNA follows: TGCAGCGTTGTTCTCACTTCATTCGGCTACACCTTC.

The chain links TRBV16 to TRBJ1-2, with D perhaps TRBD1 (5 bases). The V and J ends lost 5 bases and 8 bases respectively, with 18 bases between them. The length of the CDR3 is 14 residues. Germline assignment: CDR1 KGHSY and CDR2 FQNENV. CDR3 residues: CASSAALQGEGYTF. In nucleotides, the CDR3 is TGTGCCAGCAGCGCGGCCCTTCAGGGTGAAGGCTACACCTTC. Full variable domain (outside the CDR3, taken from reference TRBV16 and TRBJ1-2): GEEVAQTPKHLVRGEGQKAKLYCAPIKGHSYVFWYQQVLKNEFKFLISFQNENVFDETGMPKERFSAKCLPNSPCSLEIQATKLEDSAVYFCASSAALQGEGYTFGSGTRLTVV.

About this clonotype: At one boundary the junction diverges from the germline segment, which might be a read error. The CDR3 reads CGVGSDEQYF. The CDR3 DNA reads TGCGGCGTTGGGAGCGATGAGCAGTACTTC. This rearrangement joins TRBV29-1 to TRBJ2-7; TRBD2 is a possible D gene (5 bases). Germline CDR1 is SQVTM and CDR2 is ANQGSEA. The CDR3 length is 10 residues.

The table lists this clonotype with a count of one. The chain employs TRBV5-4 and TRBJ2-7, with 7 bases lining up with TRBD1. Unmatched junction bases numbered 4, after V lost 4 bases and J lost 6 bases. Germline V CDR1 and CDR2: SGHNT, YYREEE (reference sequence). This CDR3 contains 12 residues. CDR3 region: CASSHDRAEQYF. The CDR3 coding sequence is TGTGCCAGCAGCCACGACAGGGCCGAGCAGTACTTC.

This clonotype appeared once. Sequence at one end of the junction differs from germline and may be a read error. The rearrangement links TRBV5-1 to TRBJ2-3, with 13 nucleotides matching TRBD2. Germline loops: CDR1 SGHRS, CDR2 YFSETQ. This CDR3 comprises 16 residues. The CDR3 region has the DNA TGCGCCAGCAGCTCGTGGACTAGCGGGAGCACAGGTACGCAGTATTTT. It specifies CASSSWTSGSTGTQYF.

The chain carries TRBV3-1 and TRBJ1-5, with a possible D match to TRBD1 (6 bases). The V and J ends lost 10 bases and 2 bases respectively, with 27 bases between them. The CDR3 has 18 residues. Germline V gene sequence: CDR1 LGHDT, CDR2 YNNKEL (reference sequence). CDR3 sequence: CANPRFLDTGMRNQPQHF. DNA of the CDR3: TGTGCCAACCCAAGATTCCTTGACACAGGGATGCGCAATCAGCCCCAGCATTTT.

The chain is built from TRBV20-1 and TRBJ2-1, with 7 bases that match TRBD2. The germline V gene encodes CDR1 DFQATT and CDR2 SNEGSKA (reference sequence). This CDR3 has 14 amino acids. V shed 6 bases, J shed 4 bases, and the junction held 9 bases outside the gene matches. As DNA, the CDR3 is TGCAGTGCGGTACCGGCTAGCGGTTACAATGAGCAGTTCTTC. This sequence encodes CSAVPASGYNEQFF.

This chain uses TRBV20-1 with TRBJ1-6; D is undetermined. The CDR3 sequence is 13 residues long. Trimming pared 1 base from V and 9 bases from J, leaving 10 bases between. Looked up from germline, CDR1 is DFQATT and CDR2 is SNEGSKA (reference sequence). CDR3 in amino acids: CSARVESGSPLHF. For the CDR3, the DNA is TGCAGTGCTAGAGTCGAATCGGGTTCACCCCTCCACTTT.

In nucleotides, the CDR3 is TGTGCCAGCAGCGCCACAGGGCAGGGCATTCAGTACTTC. Protein sequence: CASSATGQGIQYF. V and J are TRBV11-1 and TRBJ2-4; perhaps TRBD1 as D (6 bases). Germline assignment: CDR1 SGHAT and CDR2 FQDESV (reference sequence). The V gene lost 5 bases and the J gene lost 9 bases, with 14 bases spanning the gap. The CDR3 runs 13 residues.

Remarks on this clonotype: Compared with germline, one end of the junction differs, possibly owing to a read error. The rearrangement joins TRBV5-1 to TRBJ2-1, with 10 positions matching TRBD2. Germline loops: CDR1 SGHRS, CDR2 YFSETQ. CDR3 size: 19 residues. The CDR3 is CAGSPGTSAYPSSYNEQFF. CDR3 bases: TGCGCCGGCAGCCCAGGGACTAGCGCGTATCCGAGCTCCTACAATGAGCAGTTCTTC.

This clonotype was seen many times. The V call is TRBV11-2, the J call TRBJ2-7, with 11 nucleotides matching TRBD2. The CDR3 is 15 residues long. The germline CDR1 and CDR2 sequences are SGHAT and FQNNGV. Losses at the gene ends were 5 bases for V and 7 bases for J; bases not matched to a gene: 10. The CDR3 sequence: CASSHLAGGPGEQYF. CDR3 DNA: TGTGCCAGCAGCCACTTAGCGGGAGGGCCGGGTGAGCAGTACTTC.

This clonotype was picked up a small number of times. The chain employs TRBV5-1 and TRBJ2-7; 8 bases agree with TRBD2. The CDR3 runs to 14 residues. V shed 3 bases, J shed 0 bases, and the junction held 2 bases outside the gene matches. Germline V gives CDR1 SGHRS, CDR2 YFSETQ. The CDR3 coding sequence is TGCGCCAGCAGCTGGGGGACTAGCTCCTACGAGCAGTACTTC. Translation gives CASSWGTSSYEQYF.

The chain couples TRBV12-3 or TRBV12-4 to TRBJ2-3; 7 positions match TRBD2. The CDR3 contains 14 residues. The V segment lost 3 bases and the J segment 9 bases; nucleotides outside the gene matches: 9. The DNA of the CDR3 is TGTGCCAGCAGTTTCGGCAGTCACGGGGGGACGCAGTATTTT. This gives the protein CASSFGSHGGTQYF.

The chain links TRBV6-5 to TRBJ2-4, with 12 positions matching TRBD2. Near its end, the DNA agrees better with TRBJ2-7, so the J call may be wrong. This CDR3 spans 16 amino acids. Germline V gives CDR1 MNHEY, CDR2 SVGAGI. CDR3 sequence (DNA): TGTGCCAGCAGTCCCAACCTAGCGGGAGGGCCTAACGAGCAGTACTTC. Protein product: CASSPNLAGGPNEQYF.

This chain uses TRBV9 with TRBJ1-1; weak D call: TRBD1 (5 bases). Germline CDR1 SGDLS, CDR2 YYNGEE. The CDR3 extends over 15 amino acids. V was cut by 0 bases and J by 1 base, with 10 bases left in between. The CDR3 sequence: CASSVVPDKNTEAFF. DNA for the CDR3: TGTGCCAGCAGCGTAGTCCCGGACAAGAACACTGAAGCTTTCTTT.

CDR3 amino acids: CAWSRRDFTDTQYF. The CDR3, as DNA: TGTGCCTGGAGTCGACGGGACTTCACAGATACGCAGTATTTT. The chain employs TRBV30 and TRBJ2-3; D might be TRBD2 (6 bases). The V end was cut by 2 bases, the J end by 2 bases, with 11 bases between. CDR1 and CDR2 (germline): GTSNPN, SVGIG (reference sequence). The CDR3 contains 14 residues.

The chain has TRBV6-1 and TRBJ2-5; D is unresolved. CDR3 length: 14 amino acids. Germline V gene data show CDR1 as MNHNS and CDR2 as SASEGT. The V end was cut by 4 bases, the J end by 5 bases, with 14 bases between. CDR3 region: CASSARPRAETQYF. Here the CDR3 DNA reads TGTGCCAGCAGTGCAAGGCCCCGGGCGGAGACCCAGTACTTC.

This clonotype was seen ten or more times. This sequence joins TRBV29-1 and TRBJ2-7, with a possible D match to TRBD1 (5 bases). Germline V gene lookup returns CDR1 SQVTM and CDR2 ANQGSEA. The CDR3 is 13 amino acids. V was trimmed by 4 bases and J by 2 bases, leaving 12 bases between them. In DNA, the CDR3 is TGCAGCGTTGGGCCCCCAGGGACCTACGAGCAGTACTTC. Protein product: CSVGPPGTYEQYF.

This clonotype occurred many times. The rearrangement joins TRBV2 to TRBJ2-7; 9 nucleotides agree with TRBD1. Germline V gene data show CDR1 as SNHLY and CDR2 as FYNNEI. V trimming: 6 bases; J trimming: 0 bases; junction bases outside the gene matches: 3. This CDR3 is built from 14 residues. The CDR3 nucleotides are TGTGCCAGCAGAGTGACAGGGGGCTCCTACGAGCAGTACTTC. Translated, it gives CASRVTGGSYEQYF.

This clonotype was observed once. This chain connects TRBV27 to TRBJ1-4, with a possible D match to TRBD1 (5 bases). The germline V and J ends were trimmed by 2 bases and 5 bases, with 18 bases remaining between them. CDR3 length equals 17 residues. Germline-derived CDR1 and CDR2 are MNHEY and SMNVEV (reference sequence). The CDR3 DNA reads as TGTGCCAGCAGTTTAACCAGGTGGCGGGGGAAAAATGAAAAACTGTTTTTT. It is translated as CASSLTRWRGKNEKLFF.

The CDR3: CASSPGWPYNEQFF. CDR3 DNA sequence: TGTGCCAGCTCACCAGGGTGGCCTTACAATGAGCAGTTCTTC. The chain has TRBV18 and TRBJ2-1; D gene uncertain. V gave up 2 bases and J gave up 4 bases, with 9 bases separating them. CDR3 length: 14 residues. CDR1 and CDR2 (germline): KGHSH, LQKENI. Looking up the rest from reference TRBV18 and TRBJ2-1 gives the full variable domain: NAGVMQNPRHLVRRRGQEARLRCSPMKGHSHVYWYRQLPEEGLKFMVYLQKENIIDESGMPKERFSAEFPKEGPSILRIQQVVRGDSAAYFCASSPGWPYNEQFFGPGTRLTVL.

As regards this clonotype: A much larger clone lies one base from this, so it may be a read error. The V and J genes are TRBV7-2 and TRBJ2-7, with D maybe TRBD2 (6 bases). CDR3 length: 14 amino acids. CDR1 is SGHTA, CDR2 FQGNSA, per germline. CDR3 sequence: CAGSLDYSSYEQYF. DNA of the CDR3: TGTGCCGGCAGTTTGGACTACTCCTCCTACGAGCAGTACTTC. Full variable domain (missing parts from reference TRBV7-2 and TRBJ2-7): GAGVSQSPSNKVTEKGKDVELRCDPISGHTALYWYRQSLGQGLEFLIYFQGNSAPDKSGLPSDRFSAERTGGSVSTLTIQRTQQEDSAVYLCAGSLDYSSYEQYFGPGTRLTVT.

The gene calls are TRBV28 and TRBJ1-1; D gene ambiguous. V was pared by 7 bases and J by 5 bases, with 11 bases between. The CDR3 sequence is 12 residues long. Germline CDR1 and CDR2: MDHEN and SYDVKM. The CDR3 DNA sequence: TGTGCCAGCACCCCTTACGGGACTGAAGCTTTCTTT. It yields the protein CASTPYGTEAFF.

CDR3 amino acids: CASSPGTSGSTRTDTQYF. CDR3 bases: TGTGCCAGCAGTCCCGGGACTAGCGGGAGCACCCGCACAGATACGCAGTATTTT. This chain uses TRBV6-1 with TRBJ2-3; 14 nucleotides align to TRBD2. The junction had 8 bases not matched to a gene; V was cut back by 5 bases and J by 1 base. CDR1 and CDR2 (germline): MNHNS, SASEGT. This CDR3 contains 18 residues.

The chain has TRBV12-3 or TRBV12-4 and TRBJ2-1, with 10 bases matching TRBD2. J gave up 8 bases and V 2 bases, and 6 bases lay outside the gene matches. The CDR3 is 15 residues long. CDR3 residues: CASSLSSGRRDEQFF. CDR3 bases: TGTGCCAGCAGTTTAAGTAGCGGGAGGCGCGATGAGCAGTTCTTC.

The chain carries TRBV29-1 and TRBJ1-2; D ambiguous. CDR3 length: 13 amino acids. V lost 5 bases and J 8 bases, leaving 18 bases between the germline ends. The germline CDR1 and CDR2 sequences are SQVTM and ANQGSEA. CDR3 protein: CSVRKERTYGYTF. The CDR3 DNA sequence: TGCAGCGTTCGGAAAGAGAGGACTTACGGCTACACCTTC.